This T cell receptor beta chain was captured in a study of shared clonotypes between healthy human individuals. Terminally differentiated effector memory CD45RA+ cells were excluded from the naive CD8 cells, which were CD45RO-negative and positively selected for CCR7. CDR1 is MNHEY and CDR2 is SMNVEV in the germline V gene (reference sequence). The CDR3 spans 13 residues. Trimming removed 5 bases from V and 4 bases from J, with 11 bases in between. The repertoire was sequenced with immunoSEQ multiplex PCR; TCRdb's copy has only in-frame clones and lacks some. In the table there are more than 2 million clones, just under 95% of which are singletons.

Sequences were obtained from naive CD8+ T cells sorted from blood. The chain carries TRBV27 and TRBJ1-1, with a possible D match to TRBD1 (5 bases). This receptor was identified in a man younger than 35 in good health. The CDR3 sequence: CASSPGGGTEAFF. In DNA form, the CDR3 reads TGTGCCAGCAGTCCCGGGGGGGGCACTGAAGCTTTCTTT.